This T cell receptor (beta chain) is drawn from a study of T cell repertoires in cytomegalovirus infection. CDR1 MDHEN and CDR2 SYDVKM come from the germline V gene. This CDR3 is built from 12 residues. Regarding the study as a whole: Ex vivo responses were dominated by HLA-C-restricted CMV-specific TCR beta clonotypes.

TCRdb re-analysed the reads in MiXCR, keeping a single row per CDR3 protein. The data hold some 300,000 distinct CDR3 sequences, with roughly 13% observed a single time. Notes on this clonotype: The antigen remains unidentified. The junction shows a germline mismatch at one end, possibly a read error.

The clonotype was recovered from a human donor in good health (CMV status not recorded). Some clones in this sample may be carry-over from other donors' samples. V usage is TRBV28 and J usage is TRBJ2-1, with 8 nucleotides matching TRBD2. Material for sequencing was PBMCs. CDR3 sequence reads: CASSLLAGGPIF. For the CDR3, the DNA is TGTGCCAGCAGTTTATTGGCGGGGGGCCCTATCTTC.